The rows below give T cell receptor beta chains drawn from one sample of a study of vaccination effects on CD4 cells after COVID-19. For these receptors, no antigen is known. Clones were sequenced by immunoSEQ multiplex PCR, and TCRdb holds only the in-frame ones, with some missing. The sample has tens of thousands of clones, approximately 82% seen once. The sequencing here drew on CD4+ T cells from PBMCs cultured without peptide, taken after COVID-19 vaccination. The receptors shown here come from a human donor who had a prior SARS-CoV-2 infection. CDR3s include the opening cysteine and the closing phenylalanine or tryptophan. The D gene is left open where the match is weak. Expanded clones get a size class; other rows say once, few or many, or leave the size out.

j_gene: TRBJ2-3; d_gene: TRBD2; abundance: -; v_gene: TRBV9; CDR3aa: CASSVGQRGGGGTQYF; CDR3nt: TGTGCCAGCAGCGTTGGACAGCGGGGGGGCGGAGGTACGCAGTATTTT
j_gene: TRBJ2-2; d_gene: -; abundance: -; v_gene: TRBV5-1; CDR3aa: CASREELLTGELFF; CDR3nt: TGCGCCAGCAGGGAGGAACTCCTCACCGGGGAGCTGTTTTTT
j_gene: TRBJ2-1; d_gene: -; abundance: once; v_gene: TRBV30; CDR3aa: CAWSWSGSYNEQFF; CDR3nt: TGTGCCTGGAGTTGGAGCGGGTCCTACAATGAGCAGTTCTTC
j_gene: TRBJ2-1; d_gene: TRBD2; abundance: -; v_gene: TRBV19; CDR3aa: CASSLTSGGQHNEQFF; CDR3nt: TGTGCCAGTAGCTTGACTAGCGGGGGTCAGCACAATGAGCAGTTCTTC
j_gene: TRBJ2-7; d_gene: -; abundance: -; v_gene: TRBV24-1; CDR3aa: CATSEYQGGEQYF; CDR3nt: TGTGCCACCAGTGAGTACCAGGGAGGCGAGCAGTACTTC
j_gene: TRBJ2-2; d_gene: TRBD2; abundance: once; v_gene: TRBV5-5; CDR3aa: CASSLRASGTNTGELFF; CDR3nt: TGTGCCAGCAGCTTGCGGGCTAGCGGGACTAACACCGGGGAGCTGTTTTTT
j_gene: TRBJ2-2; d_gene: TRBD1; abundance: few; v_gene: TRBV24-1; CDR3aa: CATSDGDRVGTGELFF; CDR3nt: TGTGCCACCAGTGATGGGGACAGGGTGGGCACCGGGGAGCTGTTTTTT
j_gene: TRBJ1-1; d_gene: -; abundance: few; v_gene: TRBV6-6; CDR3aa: CASSYSRGNTEAFF; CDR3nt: TGTGCCAGCAGTTACTCGAGGGGTAACACTGAAGCTTTCTTT
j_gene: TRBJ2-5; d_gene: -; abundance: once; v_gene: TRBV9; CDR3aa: CASSVDEETQYF; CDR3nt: TGTGCCAGCAGCGTAGACGAAGAGACCCAGTACTTC
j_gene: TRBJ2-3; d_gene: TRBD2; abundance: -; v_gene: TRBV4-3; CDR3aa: CASSQGLAGNTDTQYF; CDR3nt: TGCGCCAGCAGCCAAGGACTAGCGGGTAACACAGATACGCAGTATTTT
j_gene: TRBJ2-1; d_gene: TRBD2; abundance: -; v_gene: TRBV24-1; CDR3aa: CATSDFTGLAGVYEQFF; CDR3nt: TGTGCCACCAGTGACTTCACGGGACTAGCGGGAGTTTATGAGCAGTTCTTC
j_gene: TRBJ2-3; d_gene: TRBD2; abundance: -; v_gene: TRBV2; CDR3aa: CASRIAGEGSDTQYF; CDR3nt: TGTGCCAGCAGAATAGCGGGAGAGGGGTCGGATACGCAGTATTTT
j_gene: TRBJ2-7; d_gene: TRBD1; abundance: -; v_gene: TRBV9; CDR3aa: CASSKGQVGGEQYF; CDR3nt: TGTGCCAGCAGCAAGGGACAGGTCGGTGGCGAGCAGTACTTC
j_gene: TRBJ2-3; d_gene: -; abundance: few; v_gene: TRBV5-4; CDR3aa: CASSLARVTADTQYF; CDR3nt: TGTGCCAGCAGCTTGGCCAGGGTGACGGCAGATACGCAGTATTTT
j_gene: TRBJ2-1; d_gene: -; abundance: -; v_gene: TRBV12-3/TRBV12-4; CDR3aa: CASSQGLRVEQFF; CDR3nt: TGTGCCAGCAGTCAGGGCCTTCGCGTTGAGCAGTTCTTC
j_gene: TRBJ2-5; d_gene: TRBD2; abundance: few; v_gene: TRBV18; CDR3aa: CASSRGLAGEETQYF; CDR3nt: TGTGCCAGCTCACGCGGACTAGCGGGAGAAGAGACCCAGTACTTC
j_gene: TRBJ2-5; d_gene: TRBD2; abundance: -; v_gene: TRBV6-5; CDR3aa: CASSRGGDQETQYF; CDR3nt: TGTGCCAGCAGCCGCGGGGGGGACCAAGAGACCCAGTACTTC
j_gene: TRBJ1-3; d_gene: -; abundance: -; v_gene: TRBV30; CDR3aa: CAWSEYSGNTIYF; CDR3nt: TGTGCCTGGAGTGAATACTCTGGAAACACCATATATTTT
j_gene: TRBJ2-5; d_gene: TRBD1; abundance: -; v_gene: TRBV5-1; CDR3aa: CASERGQQGWETQYF; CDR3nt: TGCGCCAGCGAAAGGGGGCAACAGGGTTGGGAGACCCAGTACTTC
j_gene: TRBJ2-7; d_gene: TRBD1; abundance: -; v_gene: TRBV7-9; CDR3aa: CASSLPGQLIEQYF; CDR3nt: TGTGCCAGCAGCCTCCCGGGACAGCTGATTGAGCAGTACTTC
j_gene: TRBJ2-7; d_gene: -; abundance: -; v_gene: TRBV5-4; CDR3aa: CASSLAVGGDHEQYF; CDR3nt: TGTGCCAGCAGCTTGGCAGTAGGGGGGGACCACGAGCAGTACTTC
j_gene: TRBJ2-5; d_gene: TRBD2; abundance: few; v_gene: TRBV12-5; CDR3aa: CASGLVRGGRGSQETQYF; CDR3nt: TGTGCTAGTGGTTTGGTACGGGGAGGGCGGGGATCCCAAGAGACCCAGTACTTC
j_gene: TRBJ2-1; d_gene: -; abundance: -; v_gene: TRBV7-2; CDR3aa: CASSFGEGSHEQFF; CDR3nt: TGTGCCAGCAGCTTTGGGGAAGGCAGCCATGAGCAGTTCTTC
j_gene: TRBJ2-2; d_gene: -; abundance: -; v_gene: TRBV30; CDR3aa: CAWSVSGLGGELFF; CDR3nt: TGTGCCTGGAGTGTGTCAGGTCTGGGCGGGGAGCTGTTTTTT
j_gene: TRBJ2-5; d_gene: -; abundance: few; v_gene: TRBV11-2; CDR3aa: CASSSSGTIGGTQYF; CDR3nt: TGTGCCAGCAGCTCCTCAGGGACAATCGGGGGGACCCAGTACTTC
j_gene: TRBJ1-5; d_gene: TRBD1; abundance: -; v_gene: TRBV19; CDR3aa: CASSTDRRSNQPQHF; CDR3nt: TGTGCCAGTAGTACGGACAGGCGTAGCAATCAGCCCCAGCATTTT
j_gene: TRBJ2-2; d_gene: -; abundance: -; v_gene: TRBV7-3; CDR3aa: CASSQGGDIVSPFGGELFF; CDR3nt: TGTGCCAGCAGTCAAGGGGGGGACATTGTTTCTCCCTTTGGGGGGGAGCTGTTTTTT